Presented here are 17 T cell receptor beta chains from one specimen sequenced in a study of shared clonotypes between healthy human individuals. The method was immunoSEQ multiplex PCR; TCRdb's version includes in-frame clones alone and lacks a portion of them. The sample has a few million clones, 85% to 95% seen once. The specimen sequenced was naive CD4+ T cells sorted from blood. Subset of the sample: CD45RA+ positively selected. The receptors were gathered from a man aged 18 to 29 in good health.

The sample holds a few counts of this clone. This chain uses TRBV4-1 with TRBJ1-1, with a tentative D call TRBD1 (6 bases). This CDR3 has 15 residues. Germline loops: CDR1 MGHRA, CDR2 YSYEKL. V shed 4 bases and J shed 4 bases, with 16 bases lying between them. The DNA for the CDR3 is TGCGCCAGCAGCCGTACCCCGGGACAATTCACTGAAGCTTTCTTT. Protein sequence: CASSRTPGQFTEAFF.

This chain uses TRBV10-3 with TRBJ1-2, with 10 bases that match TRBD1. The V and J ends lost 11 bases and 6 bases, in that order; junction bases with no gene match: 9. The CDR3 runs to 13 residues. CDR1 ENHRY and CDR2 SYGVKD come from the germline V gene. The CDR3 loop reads CAGRQGAGDGYTF. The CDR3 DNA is TGTGCCGGAAGACAGGGGGCCGGAGATGGCTACACCTTC.

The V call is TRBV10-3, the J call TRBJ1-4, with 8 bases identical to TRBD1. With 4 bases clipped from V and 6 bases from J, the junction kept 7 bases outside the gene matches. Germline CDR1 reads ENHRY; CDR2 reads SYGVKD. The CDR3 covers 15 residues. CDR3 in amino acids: CAISVAGTGDEKLFF. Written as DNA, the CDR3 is TGTGCCATCAGTGTCGCCGGGACAGGTGATGAAAAACTGTTTTTT.

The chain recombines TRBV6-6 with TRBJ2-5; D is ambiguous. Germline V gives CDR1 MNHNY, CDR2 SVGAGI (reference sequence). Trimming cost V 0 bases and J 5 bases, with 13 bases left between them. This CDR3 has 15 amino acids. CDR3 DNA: TGTGCCAGCAGTTACTCCGCGAGTCTCGGGGAGACCCAGTACTTC. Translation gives CASSYSASLGETQYF.

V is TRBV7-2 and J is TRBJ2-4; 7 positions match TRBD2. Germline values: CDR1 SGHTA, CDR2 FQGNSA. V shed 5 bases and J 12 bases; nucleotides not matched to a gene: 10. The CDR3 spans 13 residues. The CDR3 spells CASSPPGLVPQYF. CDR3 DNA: TGTGCCAGCAGCCCCCCCGGACTAGTTCCTCAGTACTTC.

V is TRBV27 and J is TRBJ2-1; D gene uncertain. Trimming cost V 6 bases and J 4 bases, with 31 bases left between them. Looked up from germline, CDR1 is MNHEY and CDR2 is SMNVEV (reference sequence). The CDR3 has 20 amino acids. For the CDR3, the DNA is TGTGCCAGCAGCCCAGAAATTTACATGGCCGCGGAAACTGAGTACAATGAGCAGTTCTTC. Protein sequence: CASSPEIYMAAETEYNEQFF.

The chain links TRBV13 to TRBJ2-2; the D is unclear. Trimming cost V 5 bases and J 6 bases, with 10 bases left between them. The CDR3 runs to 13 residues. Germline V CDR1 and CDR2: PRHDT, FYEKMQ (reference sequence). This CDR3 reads CASSHPVAGELFF. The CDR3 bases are TGTGCCAGCAGCCATCCGGTTGCCGGGGAGCTGTTTTTT.

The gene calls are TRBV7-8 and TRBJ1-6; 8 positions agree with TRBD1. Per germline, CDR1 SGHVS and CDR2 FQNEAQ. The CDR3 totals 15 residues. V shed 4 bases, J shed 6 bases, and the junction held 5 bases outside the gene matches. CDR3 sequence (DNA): TGTGCCAGCAGCTCGGACAGGGCGAGTAATTCACCCCTCCACTTT. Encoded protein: CASSSDRASNSPLHF. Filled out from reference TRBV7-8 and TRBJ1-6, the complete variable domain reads GAGVSQSPRYKVAKRGQDVALRCDPISGHVSLFWYQQALGQGPEFLTYFQNEAQLDKSGLPSDRFFAERPEGSVSTLKIQRTQQEDSAVYLCASSSDRASNSPLHFGNGTRLTVT.

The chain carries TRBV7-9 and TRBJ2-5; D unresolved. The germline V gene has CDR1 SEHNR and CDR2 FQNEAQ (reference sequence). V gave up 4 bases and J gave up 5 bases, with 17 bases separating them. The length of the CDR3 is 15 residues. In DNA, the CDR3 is TGTGCCAGCAGCTCCCCGGGCCCCCTTCGGGAGACCCAGTACTTC. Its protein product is CASSSPGPLRETQYF.

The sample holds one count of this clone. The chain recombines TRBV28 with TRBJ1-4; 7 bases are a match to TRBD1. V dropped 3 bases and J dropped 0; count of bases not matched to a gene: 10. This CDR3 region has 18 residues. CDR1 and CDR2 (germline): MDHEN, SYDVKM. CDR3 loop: CASSFYRTGTTTNEKLFF. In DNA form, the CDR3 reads TGTGCCAGCAGTTTCTATAGGACAGGAACTACAACTAATGAAAAACTGTTTTTT.

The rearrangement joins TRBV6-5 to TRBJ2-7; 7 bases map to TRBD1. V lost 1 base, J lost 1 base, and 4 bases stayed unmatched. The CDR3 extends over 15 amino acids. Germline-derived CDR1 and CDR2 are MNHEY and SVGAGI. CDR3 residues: CASSYYRGASYEQYF. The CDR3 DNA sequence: TGTGCCAGCAGTTACTACAGGGGAGCTTCCTACGAGCAGTACTTC.

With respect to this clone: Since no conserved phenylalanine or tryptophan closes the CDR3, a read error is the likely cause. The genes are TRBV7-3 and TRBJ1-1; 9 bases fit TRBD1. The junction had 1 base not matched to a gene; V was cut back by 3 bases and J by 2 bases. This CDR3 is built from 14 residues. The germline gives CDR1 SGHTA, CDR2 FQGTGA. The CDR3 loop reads CASSLGQGNTEAFL. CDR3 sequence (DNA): TGTGCCAGCAGCTTGGGACAGGGTAACACTGAAGCTTTCCTT.

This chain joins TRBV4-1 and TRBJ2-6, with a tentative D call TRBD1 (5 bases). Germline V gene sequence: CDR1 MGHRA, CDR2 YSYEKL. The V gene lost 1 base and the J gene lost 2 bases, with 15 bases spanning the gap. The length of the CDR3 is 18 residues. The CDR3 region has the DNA TGCGCCAGCAGCCAAGCAGGCAGGGCAGTACCTGGGGCCAACGTCCTGACTTTC. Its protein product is CASSQAGRAVPGANVLTF.

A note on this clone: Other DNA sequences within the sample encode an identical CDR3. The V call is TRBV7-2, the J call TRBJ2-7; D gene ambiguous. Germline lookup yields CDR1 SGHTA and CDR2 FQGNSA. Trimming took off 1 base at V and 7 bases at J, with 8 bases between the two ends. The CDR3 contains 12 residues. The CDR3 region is CASSLGSREQYF. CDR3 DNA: TGTGCCAGCAGCTTAGGTTCTAGGGAGCAGTACTTC.

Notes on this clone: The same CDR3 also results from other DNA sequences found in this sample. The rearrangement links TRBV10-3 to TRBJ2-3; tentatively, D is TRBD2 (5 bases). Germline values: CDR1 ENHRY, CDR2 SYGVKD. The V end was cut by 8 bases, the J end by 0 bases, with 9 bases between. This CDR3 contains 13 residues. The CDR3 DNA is TGTGCCATCTCTACGGGGAGCACAGATACGCAGTATTTT. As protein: CAISTGSTDTQYF.

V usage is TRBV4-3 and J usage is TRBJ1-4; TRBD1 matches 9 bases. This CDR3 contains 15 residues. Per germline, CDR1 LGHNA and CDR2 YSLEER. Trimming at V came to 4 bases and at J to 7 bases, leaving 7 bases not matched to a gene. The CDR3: CASSPGGQGREKLFF. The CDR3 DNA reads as TGCGCCAGCAGCCCCGGAGGACAGGGGCGTGAAAAACTGTTTTTT.

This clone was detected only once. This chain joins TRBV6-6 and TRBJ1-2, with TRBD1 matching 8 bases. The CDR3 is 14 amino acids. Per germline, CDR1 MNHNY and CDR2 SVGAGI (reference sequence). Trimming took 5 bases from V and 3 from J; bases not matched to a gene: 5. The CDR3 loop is CASSDRGRDYGYTF. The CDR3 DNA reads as TGTGCCAGCAGTGACAGGGGCCGGGACTATGGCTACACCTTC.